This T cell receptor beta chain was documented in a study of blood T cells in healthy people across ages. Findings and caveats of the study: Versus aged donors, long-lived donors had higher diversity and more naive CD4+ cells. Across the age range, TCR beta diversity per million T cells fell in a roughly linear way.

With 5 bases removed from V and 6 bases from J, the gap between germline ends came to 13 bases. The CDR3 runs to 13 residues. Germline CDR1 reads SEHNR; CDR2 reads FQNEAQ (reference sequence). Combining a sample-barcoded 5' primer with a J-beta primer mix, a second PCR ran for about 7 to 11 cycles. TCRdb called the 5' RACE reads again in MiXCR, with one record for every CDR3 protein. Of about 800,000 distinct CDR3 sequences listed, about 42% are singletons. Donation came from healthy Caucasian individuals in Russia who were aged 6 to 90. Approximately 9.4 milliliters was the volume of peripheral blood drawn from each donor. About this clonotype: The antigen remains undetermined.

The receptor was derived from an elderly man in good health. The chain recombines TRBV7-9 with TRBJ1-1, with D possibly being TRBD1 (6 bases). Sequenced material: blood. In DNA form, the CDR3 reads TGTGCCAGCAGCCCCAGACAGGTCTCTGAAGCTTTCTTT. It yields the protein CASSPRQVSEAFF.